This T cell receptor beta chain is drawn from a study of T cells expressing NK-cell markers (dated by TCRdb to about 2020). With regard to the full study: In sorted CD3+CD56+NKG2C+, CD3+CD56+NKG2C- and CD3+CD56-NKG2C+ T-cell subsets from 7 or 8 donors, TCR beta-chain repertoires were profiled. The eight sequenced donors were randomly selected healthy volunteers, three men and five women. Among the eight sequenced donors, only one was HCMV-seronegative, while the other seven were HCMV-seropositive. Libraries were sequenced as 2 x 150 bp reads on Illumina HiSeq 2000/2500, MiSeq or NextSeq.

As regards this clonotype: The target of this receptor is not known.

HCMV serostatus was determined by detecting HCMV-specific IgG in serum with a commercial ELISA kit. Peripheral blood mononuclear cells were isolated from blood by Ficoll density gradient centrifugation. Points the paper makes about the study in general: Those dominant clonotypes were again the most abundant among CD3+CD56-NKG2C+ cells in a few donors, at roughly 25-60.1%. Whether the expanded NKG2C-expressing T cell clones were specific for HCMV antigens was left unclear. For 5 or 6 donors, the dominant CD3+CD56+NKG2C+ clonotypes were among the top 10 CD8+ clonotypes and accounted for about 1.0-7.5% of CD8+ T cells.

TCRdb shows the sequencer as Illumina HiSeq 2000. 5'RACE template switching, by which a universal primer site and unique molecular identifiers were added, was used to make TCR beta cDNA libraries. Synthesis of cDNA was primed from the TCR beta constant segment and was followed by two consecutive PCR amplification steps. The original methods were these. Reads were demultiplexed and grouped by UMI with MIGEC, and clonotypes were assembled and quantified with MiTCR. To remove erroneous sequences, TCR cDNA sequences were retained only when supported by two or more reads. Downstream repertoire analysis used the tcR package, and clonotypes were matched across fractions by CDR3 nucleotide sequence plus V segment. VDJmatch was used to annotate antigen specificity against VDJdb, with one amino acid substitution in CDR3 permitted. TCRdb reprocessed the raw reads; every CDR3 protein sequence is a single record, and DNA is not supplied. V and J calls and clone size were set by TCRdb, not the authors. The sample's table lists a count of about 390,000 distinct CDR3 sequences. Around a tenth of the sample goes to the ten largest clones.

Measured from the cysteine to the phenylalanine, the CDR3 is 16 residues long. The protein alone is recorded here. Looking up the germline V gene yields CDR1 MNHEY and CDR2 SVGAGI. The sample taken for sequencing was blood T cells: a sorted CD56 or NKG2C T cell subset, CD4+ or CD8+ T cells, or bulk PBMC T cells (not recorded which). The chain was built from TRBV6-5 and TRBJ2-1; the TRBD1 assignment by TCRdb is unverifiable without DNA. The sequence came from a woman in her 50s in good health. Donor details come from another sample of the same person, matched by shared clones. The CDR3 protein: CASSRGRLDSYNEQFF.